This T cell receptor (beta chain) was found in a study of cytomegalovirus exposure and HLA in healthy donors (dated by TCRdb to about 2017). About the study as a whole: In an earlier analysis of approximately 640 of the donors, about 270 Gb of sequence data and 120 million or so unique TCR beta sequences from about 179 million T cells were reported. About 330 gigabases of sequencing data and around 85 million unique TCR sequences made up an early release that covered several hundred HLA-typed donors. In addition to the first cohort of 650 to 800 subjects, a separate validation cohort of around 110 different subjects was used. In the later analysis, no new phenotypic data were used to find candidate immune exposures; instead, reliance was placed on TCR beta sequences and their occurrence across donors. Typing coverage varied by locus: about 620-630 donors for A, B, C, DRB1 and DQB1; roughly 510 for DQA1; around 570 for DPA1; approximately 490 for DPB1. In a later genetic analysis, genome-wide SNP genotypes for about three fifths of the 666 donors were used, and that subset was treated as a discovery cohort. A handful of DR-DQ haplotypes were handled as single units for association and clustering because linkage in the cohort was strong. To decide whether each TCR beta V gene segment behaved as functional or pseudogenic, an earlier analysis of approximately 590 of the donors relied on high-throughput TCR beta sequencing. A later analysis re-examined previously published TCR beta repertoires from about 700 donors and added high-resolution HLA genotyping to investigate patterns of TCR occurrence. Every discovery cohort repertoire had been produced on one sequencing platform. The study aimed to test whether cataloging public T cell receptors could reveal signatures of past pathogen exposure. On average, 235,054 unique TCR beta nucleotide sequences were sequenced per donor among 350 to 400 genotyped donors of the cohort, with roughly 19% of those sequences being non-productive. The study profiled the T cell repertoires of around 700 subjects by immunosequencing and related them to cytomegalovirus serostatus. The genetic ancestry cluster associated with self-reported Caucasian donors included 81% of the approximately 430 genotyped donors. Class I and class II HLA loci were covered by the typing at four-digit resolution. Alongside the repertoire data, information on donor age, sex, ethnicity and CMV serostatus was compiled. The study combined high-throughput TCR immunosequencing, statistical association of individual TCRs with disease status, and machine learning to predict cytomegalovirus infection status.

The cohort comprised approximately 700 healthy bone marrow donors. At the time of sampling, every cohort member was nominally healthy, though immune exposures that went unrecorded were likely present. The donor was CMV seronegative and was included in the group of approximately 350 seronegative cohort members. A peripheral blood sample was collected from each donor, and TCR beta sequencing was performed on peripheral blood mononuclear cells. The Qiagen DNeasy Blood Extraction Kit was used to extract genomic DNA from the blood cell samples. Taken from the germline V gene, the CDR1 and CDR2 loops are MNHEY and SVGAGI. Measured from the cysteine to the phenylalanine, the CDR3 is 14 residues long. Kept here is only the CDR3 DNA, which spans 42 bases and is read in frame from base 1. Preparation of the library involved the immunoSEQ multiplex PCR assay. For the multiplex PCR, a mixture combining 60 forward primers for TCR Vbeta segments and 13 reverse primers for TCR Jbeta segments was used. Amplification of the CDR3 region of rearranged TCR beta genes was performed with a multiplex PCR assay on genomic DNA. The Illumina HiSeq System was used to sequence the amplified TCR beta libraries as 87-base-pair reads. The source study handled its data this way. Across the 500 to 750 repertoires, a later analysis counted some 80 million unique TCR beta chains, some 11 million of which were shared by at least two donors. To remove PCR and sequencing errors, raw reads were error-corrected and collapsed into unique sequences using a nearest-neighbor algorithm that merged closely related sequences. Alignment of CDR3 sequences to IMGT reference sequences was used to assign V, D and J gene segments. Each retained sequence needed at least a six-nucleotide match to both a V gene segment and a J gene segment. Rearrangements were called productive when the CDR3 lacked stop codons and stayed in frame with V and J; all others were non-productive. CDR3 was defined by IMGT convention, running from the second conserved V-encoded cysteine to the conserved J-encoded phenylalanine. Sequences without an unambiguous match to a single V gene segment were excluded from the earlier analysis of about 630 of the donors. In an earlier analysis of approximately 590 of the donors, V segments were called functional above 56.7% productive rearrangements and were called segregating when the between-donor standard deviation exceeded 5%. To diagnose cytomegalovirus status from the catalog of TCR beta chain sequences, a statistical classification framework was built. A later analysis assigned V and J genes by comparing TCR nucleotide sequences with IMGT/GENE-DB human TR gene sequences. In a later analysis, CDR3 sequences and most-parsimonious VDJ recombination scenarios were assigned using the TCRdist pipeline. In a later analysis, every TCR beta chain was defined by the combination of its CDR3 amino acid sequence and its V-gene family, and reads without a unique V-gene family were dropped. A later analysis removed 600 or so highly shared, low-generation-probability nucleotide sequences to deal with suspected cross-contamination and a sequencing artifact. In a later analysis, a clonal expansion index was calculated for each public chain from normalized within-repertoire ranks of inferred template counts. Generation probabilities in a later analysis came from a VDJ recombination model fitted to out-of-frame rearrangements, and those results were checked against IGoR. In a later analysis, TCR-TCR, TCR-HLA and TCR-CMV co-occurrence was scored with hypergeometric tests, and a repertoire-size bias correction was applied to TCR pairs. A later analysis estimated false discovery rates by permuting HLA or CMV assignments 20 times. A later analysis grouped co-occurring TCRs with DBSCAN, adding TCRdist sequence similarity when clustering within HLA-allele-positive subsets. Repertoires with fewer than 30,000 or more than 120,000 public chains were left out of co-occurrence clustering, as were several repertoires with anomalous nucleotide sharing. TCRdb retrieved this table from immuneACCESS and kept in-frame rearrangements only. Not all clones are present; in checked studies, unresolved V genes account for under half, and no reason is known for the remainder. V and J calls and clone size are given by that table; D and trimming were obtained from the DNA. The sample table records roughly 250,000 clones; 80% of these occur just once. The top ten clones comprise roughly 0.3% of the sample.

Concerning this clone: Its antigen remains undetermined. At one boundary the junction diverges from the germline segment, which might be a read error.

The full study reports these points: A later analysis found that TCR association rates varied across HLA loci, with DRB1 alleles showing the most associated TCRs and HLA-C alleles the fewest. The 87-base-pair reads could not distinguish some IMGT-functional V segments, including TRBV6-2 and TRBV6-3, so those segments were excluded. HLA typing was unavailable for some donors at each locus, so association tests used only the typed subset. A later analysis found that HLA-associated TCR beta chains were more clonally expanded and had lower generation probabilities than equally common non-associated chains. A group of highly shared sequence variants was considered likely to be a technical artifact of the sequencing pipeline. Several of the top co-occurrence clusters appeared to be linked to parvovirus B19, influenza, CMV and Epstein-Barr virus, according to a later analysis. A further reported finding was that TCR beta sequences accurately predicted the HLA-A and HLA-B alleles for most subjects in the first cohort. Immune exposure information for the cohort was limited to CMV serostatus. Compared with the approximately 670-donor mean, donors in an Asian-associated ancestry cluster had fewer N-insertions in productive TCRs, according to a later genetic analysis. In a later analysis, most CMV-associated TCR beta chains were found to appear HLA-restricted, with HLA associations seemingly driven largely by CMV exposure. Correlated functional status among segregating V segments might reflect linkage disequilibrium, but an unknown experimental factor could not be ruled out. V-gene and J-gene trimming of TCR beta chains was associated with a missense DCLRE1C variant in a later genetic analysis, and the association was replicated in an independent cohort. Fewer than 20 rarely observed V segments, including chromosome 9 orphons, were excluded from the earlier analysis of about 500 of the donors because counts were too low. A later analysis associated 15,000 to 20,000 TCR beta sequences with specific HLA alleles at a false discovery rate of 0.05. According to the authors, the approach could potentially be generalized to other disease states and immunological phenotypes. A total of fewer than 200 TCR beta chains were listed by the study as associated with cytomegalovirus. In vitro tests confirmed that a few of the cytomegalovirus-associated TCR beta chains recognize cytomegalovirus antigens. When HLA alleles, especially DR and DQ, strongly co-occurred, attributing TCR associations to individual alleles was difficult. In an earlier analysis of around 600 of the donors, most TCR beta V segments appeared in productive rearrangements about 87% or about 30% of the time, broadly matching IMGT annotations. Most TCR sequences were seen in very few donors, while some public TCRs were found in many individuals. In both the original and validation cohorts, the classifier was reported to diagnose cytomegalovirus status with high specificity and sensitivity. Presence/absence analyses assumed roughly uniform sequencing depth across donors, an assumption that may not hold. The cohort was sequenced for TCR beta chains only, and without alpha or paired-chain data the features that could be detected were limited.

Specimen: PBMCs. The chain uses TRBV6-5 and TRBJ1-3; TRBD1 could be the D gene, as 6 bases match. This receptor was identified in a girl aged 2 to 9 in good health and CMV-seronegative. The CDR3 sequence is CAGSEGSGENTIYF. The nucleotide sequence is TGTGCCGGCAGTGAAGGGTCAGGGGAGAACACCATATATTTT.